This passage covers 21 T cell receptor beta chains from one sample sequenced in a study of blood T cell repertoires in COVID-19. Clones were sequenced by immunoSEQ multiplex PCR, and TCRdb holds only the in-frame ones, with some missing. The sample lists roughly 20,000 clones, over 80% occurring once. The sequencing sample was made of peripheral blood. The source is a human donor in a cohort sampled during active COVID-19. The donor label of this sample is uncertain.

This chain uses TRBV5-1 with TRBJ2-3; possible D gene TRBD2, 6 bases. The CDR3 has 14 amino acids. Germline CDR1 is SGHRS and CDR2 is YFSETQ. Trimming cost V 4 bases and J 4 bases, with 13 bases left between them. This chain's CDR3 is CASSDLRESDTQYF. The CDR3 region has the DNA TGCGCCAGCAGCGATCTACGGGAGTCAGATACGCAGTATTTT.

The chain carries TRBV5-1 and TRBJ2-7; 11 nucleotides align to TRBD2. From germline, CDR1 is SGHRS and CDR2 YFSETQ. The V and J ends lost 2 bases and 1 base, in that order; junction bases with no gene match: 2. This CDR3 has 15 amino acids. This CDR3 is CASSFGTSGSYEQYF. CDR3 DNA: TGCGCCAGCAGCTTCGGGACTAGCGGATCCTACGAGCAGTACTTC.

J is TRBJ1-6 and V is TRBV11-2, with 8 bases identical to TRBD1. Germline V gene data show CDR1 as SGHAT and CDR2 as FQNNGV. The V gene end was trimmed by 5 bases and the J gene end by 8 bases; junction bases not matched to a gene: 2. This CDR3 is 13 amino acids long. CDR3 amino acids: CASSLDRDSPLHF. The CDR3, as DNA: TGTGCCAGCAGCCTGGACAGGGATTCACCCCTCCACTTT. Together with reference TRBV11-2 and TRBJ1-6, the CDR3 gives the full variable domain: EAGVAQSPRYKIIEKRQSVAFWCNPISGHATLYWYQQILGQGPKLLIQFQNNGVVDDSQLPKDRFSAERLKGVDSTLKIQPAKLEDSAVYLCASSLDRDSPLHFGNGTRLTVT.

This clone has only one observation. The chain combines TRBV6-1 with TRBJ1-2; the D gene is possibly TRBD1 (5 bases). Germline V gene data show CDR1 as MNHNS and CDR2 as SASEGT. V shed 0 bases and J shed 3 bases, with 11 bases lying between them. CDR3 size: 15 residues. CDR3 sequence reads: CASSEAHTRDYGYTF. The CDR3 nucleotides read TGTGCCAGCAGTGAAGCGCACACCAGGGACTATGGCTACACCTTC.

The rearrangement links TRBV18 to TRBJ2-5; a possible D gene is TRBD2 (6 bases). CDR1 is KGHSH, CDR2 LQKENI, per germline. This CDR3 is built from 16 residues. V was clipped by 6 bases and J by 4 bases, with 21 bases between them. CDR3 bases: TGTGCCAGCTCCCCCGTTCTGGGCGGGGCTGGAGAGACCCAGTACTTC. This encodes CASSPVLGGAGETQYF.

The V gene is TRBV6-5, the J gene TRBJ2-7; TRBD1 is a possible D gene (5 bases). Trimming stripped 6 bases from V and 1 base from J, with 7 bases between. The germline CDR1 and CDR2 sequences are MNHEY and SVGAGI. The CDR3 is 12 residues long. The CDR3 loop reads CASSRVSYEQYF. CDR3 DNA sequence: TGTGCCAGCAGCAGGGTTTCCTACGAGCAGTACTTC.

The V and J genes are TRBV15 and TRBJ1-2, with D possibly being TRBD1 (6 bases). V dropped 3 bases and J dropped 4 bases, with 15 bases sitting between them. The CDR3 length is 15 residues. Germline-derived CDR1 and CDR2 are LNHNV and YYDKDF (reference sequence). Written as DNA, the CDR3 is TGTGCCACCAGCAGGGAGGACAGTTTAGGCTATGGCTACACCTTC. Translating it yields CATSREDSLGYGYTF.

The rearrangement links TRBV10-3 to TRBJ2-3; 11 bases are shared with TRBD2. The CDR3 has 14 amino acids. The junction had 3 bases not matched to a gene; V was cut back by 5 bases and J by 5 bases. Germline CDR1 and CDR2: ENHRY and SYGVKD. CDR3 region: CAISPGLAGDTQYF. The CDR3 bases are TGTGCCATCAGTCCCGGACTAGCGGGAGATACGCAGTATTTT.

This clone was seen just once. The chain carries TRBV28 and TRBJ2-3; D gene uncertain. Germline CDR1 reads MDHEN; CDR2 reads SYDVKM. This CDR3 is 15 amino acids long. The V gene lost 3 bases and the J gene lost 4 bases, with 14 bases spanning the gap. CDR3 bases: TGTGCCAGCAGTTTGCCCCTCGGTGGTGCAGATACGCAGTATTTT. Its protein product is CASSLPLGGADTQYF. Full variable domain (remainder filled in from reference TRBV28 and TRBJ2-3): DVKVTQSSRYLVKRTGEKVFLECVQDMDHENMFWYRQDPGLGLRLIYFSYDVKMKEKGDIPEGYSVSREKKERFSLILESASTNQTSMYLCASSLPLGGADTQYFGPGTRLTVL.

This chain uses TRBV10-3 with TRBJ1-5; 9 positions agree with TRBD1. V lost 6 bases and J lost 5; bases outside the gene matches: 5. Germline loops: CDR1 ENHRY, CDR2 SYGVKD. The CDR3 length is 14 residues. The CDR3 nucleotides read TGTGCCATCAGCACAGGGGGCTCGGATCAGCCCCAGCATTTT. This codes for CAISTGGSDQPQHF.

The table lists this clone with a few counts. V and J are TRBV5-1 and TRBJ2-3, with D tentatively TRBD2 (6 bases). This CDR3 has 13 residues. Per the germline V gene, CDR1 is SGHRS and CDR2 is YFSETQ. V shed 7 bases and J shed 2 bases, with 11 bases lying between them. This CDR3 reads CASGAGDTDTQYF. CDR3 DNA sequence: TGCGCCAGCGGAGCGGGCGACACAGATACGCAGTATTTT.

J is TRBJ2-1 and V is TRBV5-1, with TRBD2 matching 11 bases. CDR1 is SGHRS and CDR2 is YFSETQ in the germline V gene. The ends lost 2 bases at V and 9 bases at J; junction bases unmatched: 10. The CDR3 is 16 amino acids. CDR3 protein: CASSFLAGGPSSEQFF. The CDR3, as DNA: TGCGCCAGCAGCTTCCTAGCGGGGGGCCCCTCCAGTGAGCAGTTCTTC.

This sequence joins TRBV4-1 and TRBJ2-1, with TRBD2 matching over 11 bases. The J segment lost 6 bases and the V segment lost 4 bases, leaving 5 bases of the junction unmatched. This CDR3 has 15 residues. Per the germline V gene, CDR1 is MGHRA and CDR2 is YSYEKL. As DNA, the CDR3 is TGCGCCAGCAGCCCCATAGCGGGAGGGCCCAATGAGCAGTTCTTC. Translating gives CASSPIAGGPNEQFF.

The chain recombines TRBV5-1 with TRBJ2-2; 12 bases fit TRBD2. CDR1 SGHRS and CDR2 YFSETQ come from the germline V gene. Trimming cost V 4 bases and J 8 bases; bases outside gene matches: 3. This CDR3 comprises 14 residues. The CDR3 here is CASSPGLAGGELFF. The DNA of the CDR3 is TGCGCCAGCAGCCCGGGACTAGCGGGTGGGGAGCTGTTTTTT.

CDR3 DNA: TGCAGCGTCACCGGACAGTTCGCGAACACTGAAGCTTTCTTT. Its translation: CSVTGQFANTEAFF. This rearrangement joins TRBV29-1 to TRBJ1-1; D may be TRBD1 (6 bases). CDR1 SQVTM and CDR2 ANQGSEA come from the germline V gene. Trimming took 6 bases from V and 1 from J, leaving 15 bases between them. The CDR3 spans 14 residues.

This chain uses TRBV28 with TRBJ2-7; 13 bases align to TRBD2. This CDR3 is 14 amino acids long. V was clipped by 5 bases and J by 7 bases; unmatched bases: 5. CDR1 MDHEN and CDR2 SYDVKM come from the germline V gene. CDR3 coding DNA: TGTGCCAGCAGTCGGACTAGCGGGAGCAGGGAGCAGTACTTC. Its translation: CASSRTSGSREQYF.

The V and J genes are TRBV5-1 and TRBJ2-5; 10 bases match TRBD1. The CDR3 covers 14 residues. Trimming removed 7 bases from V and 4 bases from J; junction bases left unmatched: 7. Germline CDR1 reads SGHRS; CDR2 reads YFSETQ. The CDR3, as DNA: TGCGCCAGCGGGAGGGACAGGGGTACAGAGACCCAGTACTTC. Protein sequence: CASGRDRGTETQYF. Combining the CDR3 with reference TRBV5-1 and TRBJ2-5 gives the whole variable domain KAGVTQTPRYLIKTRGQQVTLSCSPISGHRSVSWYQQTPGQGLQFLFEYFSETQRNKGNFPGRFSGRQFSNSRSEMNVSTLELGDSALYLCASGRDRGTETQYFGPGTRLLVL.

This chain uses TRBV6-6 with TRBJ2-3, with TRBD2 matching 8 bases. The length of the CDR3 is 14 residues. Germline V gene lookup returns CDR1 MNHNY and CDR2 SVGAGI (reference sequence). After removal of 10 bases from V and 9 bases from J, the junction contained 15 bases not matched to a gene. CDR3 region: CATLSGARRETQYF. The CDR3 DNA sequence: TGTGCCACCCTTAGCGGGGCACGACGTGAGACGCAGTATTTT.

The J gene is TRBJ2-1, the V gene TRBV5-1; 11 bases are a match to TRBD2. Germline CDR1 is SGHRS and CDR2 is YFSETQ. The CDR3 consists of 19 residues. V was pared by 0 bases and J by 7 bases, with 15 bases of the junction left unmatched. The CDR3 coding sequence is TGCGCCAGCAGCTTGGAGGCACCGACTAGCGGGACTTGGGTGAATGAGCAGTTCTTC. It is translated as CASSLEAPTSGTWVNEQFF.

The V and J genes are TRBV19 and TRBJ2-1, with D possibly being TRBD1 (6 bases). V gave up 7 bases and J gave up 3 bases, with 13 bases separating them. The germline V gene has CDR1 LNHDA and CDR2 SQIVND (reference sequence). This CDR3 spans 14 amino acids. The CDR3 DNA sequence: TGTGCCAGTACGTCAGGGGCTATCTACAATGAGCAGTTCTTC. It encodes CASTSGAIYNEQFF.

The chain links TRBV5-1 to TRBJ2-5, with D unresolved. The CDR3 consists of 16 residues. The V end was cut by 3 bases, the J end by 2 bases, with 17 bases between. Germline CDR1 reads SGHRS; CDR2 reads YFSETQ. The CDR3 protein is CASSYFGHSKQETQYF. As DNA, the CDR3 is TGCGCCAGCAGCTACTTTGGCCACAGCAAACAAGAGACCCAGTACTTC.